Below are 28 T cell receptor beta chains sequenced from a single sample in a study of T-cell reconstitution after alpha-beta-depleted transplantation in children. Researchers prepared the TCRbeta library using unique molecular identifiers, the study reports. TCRdb itself ran the PCR reads through MiXCR, one entry per CDR3 protein. The table includes about 110,000 distinct CDR3 sequences, 5% to 8% detected once. Sequencing was performed on PBMCs, mostly from graft donor cells, taken 360 days after TCRalphabeta/CD19-depleted stem cell transplant. The receptors come from a male patient between 2 and 10 years old who had a stem cell transplant for acute lymphoblastic leukemia, so the T cells may come from the graft donor.

This clonotype appeared many times. The chain links TRBV20-1 to TRBJ2-7, with no clear D. V was shortened by 1 base and J by 0 bases, with 16 bases between the two germline ends. The CDR3 contains 16 residues. Germline-derived CDR1 and CDR2 are DFQATT and SNEGSKA (reference sequence). The DNA for the CDR3 is TGCAGTGCTAGAGCCCCGTCGAAATTTAGCTCCTACGAGCAGTACTTC. As protein: CSARAPSKFSSYEQYF.

This clonotype was seen more than once but under ten times. The chain links TRBV18 to TRBJ2-7; tentatively, D is TRBD1 or TRBD2 (6 bases each). Trimming cost V 0 bases and J 0 bases, with 9 bases left between them. The CDR3 length is 15 residues. In germline, CDR1 is KGHSH, CDR2 LQKENI. CDR3 coding DNA: TGTGCCAGCTCACCACCGGGGGGACACTCCTACGAGCAGTACTTC. Translating it yields CASSPPGGHSYEQYF.

In this sample, this clonotype turned up a few times. The rearrangement links TRBV10-3 to TRBJ1-2; D is unresolved. The germline V gene encodes CDR1 ENHRY and CDR2 SYGVKD. The CDR3 covers 13 residues. Trimming shortened V by 0 bases and J by 6 bases, and 8 bases separated the two germline ends. The CDR3: CAISESPGHGYTF. Here the CDR3 DNA reads TGTGCCATCAGTGAGTCGCCAGGTCATGGCTACACCTTC.

This chain uses TRBV6-1 with TRBJ2-2, with TRBD2 identical over 12 bases. Germline V lookup: CDR1 MNHNS, CDR2 SASEGT. This CDR3 spans 16 amino acids. V shed 8 bases, J shed 3 bases, and the junction held 7 bases outside the gene matches. CDR3 DNA sequence: TGTGCCAGCTGTCCCGGACTAGCGGGATACACCGGGGAGCTGTTTTTT. Its translation is CASCPGLAGYTGELFF.

This clonotype showed up just a few times. V and J are TRBV27 and TRBJ2-1; either TRBD1 or TRBD2 may supply D (5 bases each). The germline gives CDR1 MNHEY, CDR2 SMNVEV (reference sequence). The V gene lost 0 bases and the J gene lost 2 bases, with 11 bases spanning the gap. The CDR3 runs 16 residues. The CDR3: CASSLSWGNPYNEQFF. As DNA, the CDR3 is TGTGCCAGCAGTTTATCGTGGGGGAACCCCTACAATGAGCAGTTCTTC.

This clonotype was picked up a small number of times. The chain uses TRBV5-1 and TRBJ2-7; TRBD1 might be the D (6 bases). Germline CDR1 reads SGHRS; CDR2 reads YFSETQ. V lost 3 bases and J lost 1, with 11 bases in between. The CDR3 runs 14 residues. CDR3: CASSSTGYSYEQYF. Here the CDR3 DNA reads TGCGCCAGCAGCTCGACAGGCTATTCCTACGAGCAGTACTTC.

Ten or more counts support this clonotype. This chain connects TRBV6-2 or TRBV6-3 to TRBJ2-2; D is unclear. The CDR3 sequence is 16 residues long. V was clipped by 0 bases and J by 6 bases, with 14 bases between them. The germline CDR1 and CDR2 sequences are MNHEY and SVGEGT. In DNA form, the CDR3 reads TGTGCCAGCAGTTACTCCCCTCTTGGCCCACCCGGGGAGCTGTTTTTT. Its protein is CASSYSPLGPPGELFF.

This clonotype was picked up many times. The chain employs TRBV7-6 and TRBJ1-2, with 9 bases fitting TRBD1. The CDR3 contains 17 residues. CDR1 and CDR2 from the germline V gene are SGHVS and FNYEAQ. Trimming cost V 0 bases and J 8 bases; bases outside gene matches: 13. CDR3 region: CASSLADSSGTGKGYTF. CDR3 DNA: TGTGCCAGCAGCTTAGCCGACAGTTCCGGGACAGGGAAAGGCTACACCTTC.

This clonotype turned up a few times. The chain employs TRBV9 and TRBJ2-2; D could derive from TRBD1 or TRBD2 (6 bases each). The CDR3 has 16 amino acids. From germline, CDR1 is SGDLS and CDR2 YYNGEE. The V end lost 0 bases, the J end lost 0 bases, and 9 bases lay between the germline ends. CDR3 loop: CASSVEGGPNTGELFF. The CDR3 DNA reads as TGTGCCAGCAGCGTAGAGGGGGGACCGAACACCGGGGAGCTGTTTTTT.

This clonotype was seen at least ten times. The chain employs TRBV27 and TRBJ2-4, with TRBD1 identical over 8 bases. The CDR3 has 15 residues. CDR1 and CDR2 from the germline V gene are MNHEY and SMNVEV (reference sequence). Trimming cost V 5 bases and J 6 bases; bases outside gene matches: 9. Written as DNA, the CDR3 is TGTGCCAGCAGTCCTACAGGGGGTTTGGGAAACATTCAGTACTTC. This encodes CASSPTGGLGNIQYF.

This clonotype came up a few times. The chain couples TRBV6-1 to TRBJ2-3, with TRBD2 as a possible D gene (6 bases). CDR1 and CDR2 from the germline V gene are MNHNS and SASEGT. V shed 5 bases and J shed 4 bases, with 16 bases lying between them. This CDR3 has 15 amino acids. The CDR3 DNA follows: TGTGCCAGCAGTCGGGACTTGGAGGCTCCAGATACGCAGTATTTT. Protein product: CASSRDLEAPDTQYF.

In this sample, this clonotype turned up many times. CDR3 DNA sequence: TGCGCCAGCAGTTCGAGACCGAACACCGGGGAGCTGTTTTTT. It is translated as CASSSRPNTGELFF. The J gene is TRBJ2-2, the V gene TRBV5-1; D call uncertain. V was cut by 5 bases and J by 0 bases, with 8 bases left in between. Germline V gene data show CDR1 as SGHRS and CDR2 as YFSETQ. The CDR3 is made up of 14 amino acids.

A few counts support this clonotype. The CDR3 sequence is CASSYEGRATEAFF. The CDR3 DNA sequence: TGTGCCAGCAGTTACGAAGGGCGGGCGACTGAAGCTTTCTTT. The V call is TRBV6-5, the J call TRBJ1-1; no definite D call. The CDR3 has 14 residues. Germline lookup yields CDR1 MNHEY and CDR2 SVGAGI. V gave up 2 bases and J gave up 5 bases, with 12 bases separating them.

This clonotype was observed at least ten times. This rearrangement joins TRBV20-1 to TRBJ2-7; D possibly matches TRBD1 or TRBD2 (5 bases each). The CDR3 is made up of 13 amino acids. Germline V lookup: CDR1 DFQATT, CDR2 SNEGSKA (reference sequence). V shed 6 bases and J shed 0 bases, with 12 bases lying between them. CDR3 bases: TGCAGTGCCTGGGACCACAGCTCCTACGAGCAGTACTTC. Amino acid sequence: CSAWDHSSYEQYF.

There are many counts of this clonotype. CDR3 DNA: TGTGCCAGCAGCTTGAGAAGTAGCGGGCCAAAGTACGAGCAGTACTTC. Translated: CASSLRSSGPKYEQYF. V usage is TRBV7-9 and J usage is TRBJ2-7; 7 nucleotides line up with TRBD2. This CDR3 region has 16 residues. The germline V gene encodes CDR1 SEHNR and CDR2 FQNEAQ (reference sequence). V was clipped by 3 bases and J by 4 bases; unmatched bases: 12.

This clonotype was detected ten times or more. V is TRBV29-1 and J is TRBJ2-7; 10 bases map to TRBD2. V gave up 3 bases and J gave up 0 bases; unmatched junction bases: 5. Germline V gives CDR1 SQVTM, CDR2 ANQGSEA. The length of the CDR3 is 15 residues. CDR3 residues: CSVEGLAPFSYEQYF. In DNA, the CDR3 is TGCAGCGTTGAGGGACTAGCGCCTTTCTCCTACGAGCAGTACTTC.

This clonotype appeared many times. The chain employs TRBV27 and TRBJ2-4; D unclear. The CDR3 length is 11 residues. The V and J ends lost 8 bases and 7 bases respectively, with 9 bases between them. Germline CDR1 and CDR2: MNHEY and SMNVEV (reference sequence). DNA for the CDR3: TGTGCCAGCGGCCCCCCTAACATTCAGTACTTC. It translates to CASGPPNIQYF.

There are many counts of this clonotype. The chain employs TRBV28 and TRBJ2-7; D is unclear. CDR1 is MDHEN and CDR2 is SYDVKM in the germline V gene. The CDR3 sequence is 12 residues long. The ends were cut back, 5 bases at V and 0 bases at J, with 5 bases in the middle. In nucleotides, the CDR3 is TGTGCCAGCAGTCCGATCTCCTACGAGCAGTACTTC. It yields the protein CASSPISYEQYF.

This clonotype was counted a few times. The chain carries TRBV27 and TRBJ2-3; 11 nucleotides match TRBD2. The germline V gene encodes CDR1 MNHEY and CDR2 SMNVEV (reference sequence). The length of the CDR3 is 20 residues. Trimming took 2 bases from V and 0 from J; bases not matched to a gene: 13. CDR3 sequence reads: CASSLLGVLAGGPSTDTQYF. As DNA, the CDR3 is TGTGCCAGCAGTTTACTAGGGGTCCTAGCGGGAGGCCCTAGCACAGATACGCAGTATTTT.

This clonotype was observed a few times. At one end the junction does not follow the germline gene, possibly because of a read error. This chain uses TRBV12-3 or TRBV12-4 with TRBJ2-4, with TRBD2 identical over 11 bases. CDR3 length equals 18 residues. The CDR3 region has the DNA TGTGCCATCAGTTTAGTACTAGCGGGAGCCGTTCCCCAGGGCATTCAGTACTTC. It translates to CAISLVLAGAVPQGIQYF.

This clonotype was observed at least ten times. The J gene is TRBJ2-6, the V gene TRBV6-1; D gene ambiguous. Deletions cut 7 bases from V and 0 bases from J, with 13 bases between. CDR3 length: 16 amino acids. CDR1 and CDR2 from the germline V gene are MNHNS and SASEGT. The CDR3 region has the DNA TGTGCCAGCAATAAAAGACACCTCTCTGGGGCCAACGTCCTGACTTTC. Protein product: CASNKRHLSGANVLTF.

This clonotype appeared many times. The chain joins TRBV18 to TRBJ1-2, with D unclear. There are 13 residues in the CDR3. Germline V lookup: CDR1 KGHSH, CDR2 LQKENI. The ends were cut back, 3 bases at V and 2 bases at J, with 7 bases in the middle. CDR3 region: CASSPGRNYGYTF. The DNA for the CDR3 is TGTGCCAGCTCACCTGGACGGAACTATGGCTACACCTTC.

This clonotype was found many times. The chain combines TRBV7-9 with TRBJ2-4; 7 nucleotides match TRBD1. CDR1 is SEHNR and CDR2 is FQNEAQ in the germline V gene (reference sequence). V lost 7 bases to trimming and J lost 6 bases; unmatched junction nucleotides: 3. The CDR3 runs 12 residues. CDR3 sequence reads: CASTRTGNIQYF. DNA of the CDR3: TGTGCCAGCACCCGGACAGGAAACATTCAGTACTTC. Based on the CDR3 plus reference TRBV7-9 and TRBJ2-4, the full variable domain is DTGVSQNPRHKITKRGQNVTFRCDPISEHNRLYWYRQTLGQGPEFLTYFQNEAQLEKSRLLSDRFSAERPKGSFSTLEIQRTEQGDSAMYLCASTRTGNIQYFGAGTRLSVL.

This clonotype was seen a handful of times. This sequence joins TRBV4-3 and TRBJ2-5, with unresolved D. Trimming cost V 0 bases and J 4 bases, with 12 bases left between them. CDR3 length: 15 amino acids. Per the germline V gene, CDR1 is LGHNA and CDR2 is YSLEER. In DNA form, the CDR3 reads TGCGCCAGCAGCCAAGATCGGTCAGGCCTAGAGACCCAGTACTTC. Protein: CASSQDRSGLETQYF.

This clonotype was seen repeatedly, ten times or more. The chain employs TRBV4-2 and TRBJ2-1; 8 bases line up with TRBD2. This CDR3 contains 17 residues. Germline CDR1 and CDR2: LGHNA and YNFKEQ. Trimming at V came to 4 bases and at J to 3 bases, leaving 11 bases not matched to a gene. The CDR3 DNA is TGTGCCAGCAGCCTGGGGGGCGGGAGGCTTCGCTACAATGAGCAGTTCTTC. Amino acids: CASSLGGGRLRYNEQFF.

This clonotype was counted ten times or more. V gene TRBV27 combines with J gene TRBJ1-6; perhaps TRBD1 as D (5 bases). V was pared by 8 bases and J by 9 bases, with 14 bases between. The CDR3 runs to 13 residues. Germline values: CDR1 MNHEY, CDR2 SMNVEV (reference sequence). The chain's CDR3 is CASVGGQGSPLHF. CDR3 bases: TGTGCCAGCGTGGGAGGTCAGGGTTCACCCCTCCACTTT.

This clonotype appeared many times. V usage is TRBV7-9 and J usage is TRBJ2-5; D perhaps matches TRBD2 (5 bases). Germline CDR1 and CDR2: SEHNR and FQNEAQ (reference sequence). The CDR3 is 14 residues long. The V and J ends lost 3 bases and 5 bases respectively, with 13 bases between them. CDR3 residues: CASSFRTGWETQYF. CDR3 nucleotide sequence: TGTGCCAGCAGCTTCCGGACTGGGTGGGAGACCCAGTACTTC.

This clonotype was observed a few times. V usage is TRBV28 and J usage is TRBJ2-5; a weak D match, TRBD2 (6 bases). The V and J ends lost 6 bases and 10 bases respectively, with 12 bases between them. Germline CDR1 MDHEN, CDR2 SYDVKM. This CDR3 region has 11 residues. CDR3 coding DNA: TGTGCCAGCAGGATGGGAGGTGGCCAGTACTTC. This sequence encodes CASRMGGGQYF.